This T cell receptor (beta chain) originates from a study of T-cell reconstitution after alpha-beta-depleted transplantation in children. Findings and limits, study-wide: Hyperexpanded clones declined; after one year, newly produced T cells mostly supplied diversity. Surviving recipient T cells and thymic progenitors produced the high day-60 TCRbeta diversity seen in some patients. About two months after transplant, alpha-beta T cells reportedly came from several hundred expanded graft clones.

TCRbeta library construction was performed incorporating unique molecular identifiers. MiXCR was run by TCRdb on the PCR reads, yielding one entry per CDR3 protein. The sample contains approximately 220,000 distinct CDR3 sequences, approximately 19% of which appear only once. In its sample, this clonotype was seen many times. Its matching antigen is unknown. With 7 bases removed from V and 0 bases from J, the gap between germline ends came to 1 base. This CDR3 comprises 11 residues. The germline gives CDR1 MNHNY, CDR2 SVGAGI (reference sequence). The starting material was PBMCs, mostly from graft donor cells, obtained 360 days after TCRalphabeta/CD19-depleted stem cell transplant. This TCR was recovered from a male patient between 2 and 10 years old who had a stem cell transplant for acute lymphoblastic leukemia, so the T cells may come from the graft donor. The V and J genes are TRBV6-6 and TRBJ1-3; D not certain. As DNA, the CDR3 is TGTGCCAGCATCTCTGGAAACACCATATATTTT. This gives the protein CASISGNTIYF.